Only a few counts were recorded for the clone carrying this TCR beta chain. The antigen is undetermined. Germline V gives CDR1 SNHLY, CDR2 FYNNEI. Trimming removed 3 bases at V and 4 bases at J, with 7 bases between. This CDR3 has 12 residues. This record belongs to a study of cytomegalovirus exposure and HLA in healthy donors. Study as a whole: It was reported in a later analysis that the 95 to 150 validation repertoires used the same platform as the approximately 670 first-cohort repertoires. Notes on the study in general: The listing of roughly 160 TCR beta chains classed them as cytomegalovirus-associated. A subsequent analysis found that TCR clusters from the first cohort also tended to co-occur in the 90 to 150 validation repertoires, with under 95% of cluster scores above 0.

The table came from immunoSEQ multiplex PCR; TCRdb's copy has only in-frame clones and leaves some out. The table includes about 190,000 clones, roughly 83% detected once. This clonotype was sampled from a woman between 18 and 30 years old in good health and CMV-seronegative. Sequencing was done on a sample of PBMCs. This chain connects TRBV2 to TRBJ2-7; D is uncertain. CDR3 sequence: CASSDSTYEQYF. In DNA, the CDR3 is TGTGCCAGCAGTGACTCCACTTACGAGCAGTACTTC.